The subject of this entry is one TCR beta chain. Using immunoSEQ multiplex PCR, the repertoire was profiled, and TCRdb retains in-frame clones only, with some absent. In the table there are around 300,000 clones, around 84% of which are singletons. This specimen comes from a study of blood T cell repertoires in COVID-19. This CDR3 has 12 amino acids. V lost 6 bases, J lost 4 bases, and 2 bases stayed unmatched. The V gene's germline CDR1 is MDHEN and CDR2 SYDVKM. The recovered donors of Cohort 3 showed two negative PCRs, clearance, or symptom resolution. The gene calls are TRBV28 and TRBJ1-1; TRBD1 matches at 7 bases. The receptor was isolated from a woman between 50 and 59 years old who had recovered from COVID-19. Sequenced input: PBMCs or T cells enriched from blood (not recorded which). CDR3 nucleotide sequence: TGTGCCAGCAGCGACAGGGTCACTGAAGCTTTCTTT. Translated, it gives CASSDRVTEAFF. Supplemented by reference TRBV28 and TRBJ1-1, the full variable domain reads DVKVTQSSRYLVKRTGEKVFLECVQDMDHENMFWYRQDPGLGLRLIYFSYDVKMKEKGDIPEGYSVSREKKERFSLILESASTNQTSMYLCASSDRVTEAFFGQGTRLTVV.